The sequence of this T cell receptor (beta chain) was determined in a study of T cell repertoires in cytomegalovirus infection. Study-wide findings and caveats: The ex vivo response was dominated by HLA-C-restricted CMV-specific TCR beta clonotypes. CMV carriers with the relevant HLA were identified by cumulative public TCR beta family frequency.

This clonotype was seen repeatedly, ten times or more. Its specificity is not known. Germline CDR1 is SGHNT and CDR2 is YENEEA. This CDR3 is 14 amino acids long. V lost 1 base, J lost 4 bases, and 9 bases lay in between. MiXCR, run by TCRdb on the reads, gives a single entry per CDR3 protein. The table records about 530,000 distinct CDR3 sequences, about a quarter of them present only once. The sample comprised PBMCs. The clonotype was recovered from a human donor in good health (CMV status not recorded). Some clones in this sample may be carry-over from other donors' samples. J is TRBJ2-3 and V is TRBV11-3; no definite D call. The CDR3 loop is CASSLARVSDTQYF. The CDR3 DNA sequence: TGTGCCAGCAGCTTAGCTCGGGTCTCAGATACGCAGTATTTT.